This T cell receptor (beta chain) was identified in a study of blood T cell repertoires in COVID-19 (dated by TCRdb to between 2020 and 2021). For context, the study as a whole: Collaborator samples came from the United States, Italy and Spain and covered acute and convalescent phases of COVID-19. The repertoires were released in a freely available public database intended as a resource for research on the immune response to SARS-CoV-2. Subjects who had been exposed to COVID-19, were actively infected with it, or had recovered from it provided the deeply sampled blood TCRbeta repertoires that made up the dataset. The material from the prospective study consisted of cDNA or gDNA derived from T cells, B-cell-depleted T cells, or PBMCs. A de-identified subject ID, COVID-19 status, age in years and sex were almost always included in the sample metadata. HLA class I and class II types, where available, came from metadata supplied by the sample provider rather than from assay-based typing. The samples were drawn from the first 160 participants of the ongoing ImmuneRACE study and from more than 1,000 subjects provided by 6 global collaborators.

In Seattle, one collaborating source enrolled patients while the infection was active and tracked those patients longitudinally over the course of disease. Collaborating institutions collected whole blood in K2EDTA tubes following their own protocols. For TCRbeta analysis, collaborators shipped samples as frozen whole blood, isolated PBMCs, or DNA extracted from either of those sample types. Overall study outcomes, separate from this receptor: How much clinical and demographic metadata was included differed by source and by participant, and the metadata was provided uncurated.

TCRbeta CDR3 regions were amplified from genomic DNA using the immunoSEQ Assay, a bias-controlled multiplex PCR. Concerning the study's data processing: The number of nucleated cells in each sample was estimated from the amplification of reference gene primers within the assay. To quantify the absolute abundance of each unique TCRbeta CDR3 rearrangement, sequence reads were collapsed and filtered. For each sample, productive Simpson clonality was calculated by taking the square root of Simpson's diversity index across productive rearrangements. What TCRdb holds here is the immuneACCESS table cut down to in-frame rearrangements. Part of the clones is not present; checked against another copy, under half of the missing clones reflect an unresolved V gene, and the others are unexplained. D and trimming were read from the DNA, whereas the V and J calls and clone size are those reported in that table. This sample comprises about 170,000 clones, 84% of them detected only once. The top ten clones comprise under 3.5% of the sample.

A note on this clone: Its antigen target is currently unknown. Base qualities are not provided; no much larger clone lies one nucleotide away.

V and J are truncated by 0 bases and 6 bases respectively, leaving an intervening sequence of 12 bases. Reading the germline V gene gives CDR1 SGDLS and CDR2 YYNGEE. The CDR3 contains 15 residues, cysteine and phenylalanine counted. Only the CDR3 DNA is retained, 45 bases long and in frame from the first base. The chain was built from TRBV9 and TRBJ1-4; the D gene is possibly TRBD1, with 5 bases matching. The TCR sequence derives from a woman of 80 years or more with COVID-19, enrolled during active disease. Sequenced sample: peripheral blood. The CDR3 has the sequence CASSVGSREDEKLFF. The DNA sequence is TGTGCCAGCAGCGTAGGGTCCAGGGAAGATGAAAAACTGTTTTTT.